This entry lists 30 T cell receptor beta chains sequenced from one sample in a study of blood T cell repertoires in COVID-19. Clones were sequenced by immunoSEQ multiplex PCR, and TCRdb holds only the in-frame ones, with some missing. This table has approximately 250,000 clones, under 95% appearing once. The sequenced sample consisted of PBMCs or T cells enriched from blood (not recorded which). The receptors stem from a man in his forties or fifties who had been exposed to COVID-19.

The rearrangement uses TRBV27 and TRBJ2-7, with 11 positions matching TRBD2. CDR3 length: 14 amino acids. Germline trimming cut 6 bases from V and 5 bases from J; bases unmatched to any gene: 6. Germline V gives CDR1 MNHEY, CDR2 SMNVEV (reference sequence). In nucleotides, the CDR3 is TGTGCCAGCAGAATAGCGGGAGGGCCGGACGAGCAGTACTTC. This sequence encodes CASRIAGGPDEQYF.

The chain is built from TRBV28 and TRBJ1-2, with D possibly being TRBD1 (6 bases). Germline V lookup: CDR1 MDHEN, CDR2 SYDVKM. The CDR3 runs 15 residues. V was clipped by 5 bases and J by 6 bases, with 19 bases between them. CDR3 in DNA: TGTGCCAGCAGTCCCATCCGTCTGACAGGAAATGGCTACACCTTC. Residues: CASSPIRLTGNGYTF.

This chain uses TRBV5-1 with TRBJ1-5; no reliable D call. Per germline, CDR1 SGHRS and CDR2 YFSETQ. Trimming took 0 bases from V and 0 from J, leaving 4 bases between them. This CDR3 contains 14 residues. For the CDR3, the DNA is TGCGCCAGCAGCTTGGGAGGTAGCAATCAGCCCCAGCATTTT. Protein sequence: CASSLGGSNQPQHF.

J is TRBJ1-5 and V is TRBV19; D not certain. The CDR3 covers 15 residues. In germline, CDR1 is LNHDA, CDR2 SQIVND (reference sequence). The V end was cut by 5 bases, the J end by 0 bases, with 11 bases between. The CDR3 loop reads CASSSGLISNQPQHF. In DNA form, the CDR3 reads TGTGCCAGTAGTTCTGGACTGATTAGCAATCAGCCCCAGCATTTT. Together with reference TRBV19 and TRBJ1-5, the CDR3 gives the full variable domain: DGGITQSPKYLFRKEGQNVTLSCEQNLNHDAMYWYRQDPGQGLRLIYYSQIVNDFQKGDIAEGYSVSREKKESFPLTVTSAQKNPTAFYLCASSSGLISNQPQHFGDGTRLSIL.

V is TRBV19 and J is TRBJ2-2; D remains ambiguous. The germline gives CDR1 LNHDA, CDR2 SQIVND (reference sequence). V gave up 0 bases and J gave up 7 bases, with 6 bases separating them. This CDR3 has 13 amino acids. The CDR3 loop reads CASSIDGSGELFF. The CDR3 nucleotides are TGTGCCAGTAGTATAGATGGCAGCGGGGAGCTGTTTTTT. Variable domain in full (rest from reference TRBV19 and TRBJ2-2): DGGITQSPKYLFRKEGQNVTLSCEQNLNHDAMYWYRQDPGQGLRLIYYSQIVNDFQKGDIAEGYSVSREKKESFPLTVTSAQKNPTAFYLCASSIDGSGELFFGEGSRLTVL.

The genes are TRBV24-1 and TRBJ2-2; 7 positions agree with TRBD2. Trimming removed 3 bases from V and 6 bases from J; junction bases left unmatched: 12. Germline V gives CDR1 KGHDR, CDR2 SFDVKD. The CDR3 sequence is 17 residues long. CDR3 in DNA: TGTGCCACCAGTGATCAAAGCTTCGGACTAGTTCCCGGGGAGCTGTTTTTT. As protein: CATSDQSFGLVPGELFF.

V and J are TRBV10-3 and TRBJ2-5, with TRBD1 as a possible D gene (5 bases). The germline V and J ends were trimmed by 7 bases and 6 bases, with 15 bases remaining between them. CDR3 length: 13 residues. Per germline, CDR1 ENHRY and CDR2 SYGVKD. CDR3 DNA: TGTGCCATCAAAGGGGCCGAAATTCAGACCCAGTACTTC. Protein sequence: CAIKGAEIQTQYF.

The chain recombines TRBV3-1 (or the pseudogene TRBV3-2) with TRBJ2-7; 8 nucleotides align to TRBD2. V lost 6 bases to trimming and J lost 0 bases; unmatched junction nucleotides: 1. CDR1 and CDR2 (germline): LGHDT, YNNKEL (reference sequence). This CDR3 is 13 amino acids long. The CDR3 DNA reads as TGTGCCAGCAGGCGGGAGGACTCCTACGAGCAGTACTTC. The encoded protein is CASRREDSYEQYF.

The chain recombines TRBV21-1 with TRBJ1-6; the D call in the table, TRBD1, was not verified against the DNA. TRBV21-1 is a known pseudogene. This CDR3 has 13 amino acids. The CDR3 nucleotides are TGTGCCTCAACAGGGTGGAAGAGATCACCCCTCCACTTT. Protein sequence: CASTGWKRSPLHF.

CDR3 sequence reads: CASSIRPINKGVTDTQYF. The CDR3 nucleotides read TGTGCCAGTAGTATCCGCCCTATCAATAAAGGGGTCACAGATACGCAGTATTTT. J is TRBJ2-3 and V is TRBV19; maybe TRBD1 (5 bases). V was clipped by 3 bases and J by 2 bases, with 21 bases between them. CDR1 LNHDA and CDR2 SQIVND come from the germline V gene (reference sequence). This CDR3 has 18 amino acids.

The chain combines TRBV5-4 with TRBJ2-5; possible D gene TRBD2, 5 bases. V lost 4 bases, J lost 4 bases, and 14 bases lay in between. The CDR3 is 14 residues long. The germline V gene has CDR1 SGHNT and CDR2 YYREEE (reference sequence). CDR3 sequence: CASSPGLVRETQYF. DNA of the CDR3: TGTGCCAGCAGCCCTGGACTCGTCAGAGAGACCCAGTACTTC.

V usage is TRBV3-1 (or the pseudogene TRBV3-2) and J usage is TRBJ2-5; no definite D call. The end of the DNA aligns better with TRBJ2-7, so the J call may be wrong. CDR3 length: 13 amino acids. Germline-derived CDR1 and CDR2 are LGHDT and YNNKEL (reference sequence). CDR3 protein: CASSQGINYEQYF. CDR3 coding DNA: TGTGCCAGCAGCCAAGGGATAAACTACGAGCAGTACTTC.

The chain joins TRBV6-2 or TRBV6-3 to TRBJ1-6; D remains ambiguous. The CDR3 is made up of 13 amino acids. Trimming cost V 0 bases and J 7 bases, with 4 bases left between them. Germline V gene lookup returns CDR1 MNHEY and CDR2 SVGEGT. The chain's CDR3 is CASSYSENSPLHF. The CDR3 DNA reads TGTGCCAGCAGTTACTCTGAGAATTCACCCCTCCACTTT.

This clone was observed a single time. This chain connects TRBV5-1 to TRBJ1-1, with TRBD1 matching over 8 bases. Germline-derived CDR1 and CDR2 are SGHRS and YFSETQ. J was trimmed by 0 bases and V by 4 bases; bases with no gene match: 8. This CDR3 has 16 amino acids. This CDR3 reads CASSLGQVNLNTEAFF. The CDR3 DNA reads TGCGCCAGCAGCCTGGGACAGGTAAATCTGAACACTGAAGCTTTCTTT.

V gene TRBV30 combines with J gene TRBJ2-2; D not resolved. Germline V lookup: CDR1 GTSNPN, CDR2 SVGIG (reference sequence). The V end was cut by 3 bases, the J end by 7 bases, with 9 bases between. The CDR3 contains 12 residues. CDR3 residues: CAWSGGIGELFF. DNA for the CDR3: TGTGCCTGGAGCGGCGGTATCGGGGAGCTGTTTTTT.

On this clone itself: The same CDR3 also results from other DNA sequences found in this sample. The gene calls are TRBV5-1 and TRBJ1-1; D unclear. The V gene lost 0 bases and the J gene lost 1 base, with 7 bases spanning the gap. The CDR3 is made up of 14 amino acids. Germline CDR1 is SGHRS and CDR2 is YFSETQ. The CDR3 region has the DNA TGCGCCAGCAGCTTGGCCGGTGAGAACACTGAAGCTTTCTTT. Translated: CASSLAGENTEAFF. The entire variable domain, with the rest obtained from reference TRBV5-1 and TRBJ1-1, is as follows: KAGVTQTPRYLIKTRGQQVTLSCSPISGHRSVSWYQQTPGQGLQFLFEYFSETQRNKGNFPGRFSGRQFSNSRSEMNVSTLELGDSALYLCASSLAGENTEAFFGQGTRLTVV.

This chain uses TRBV13 with TRBJ1-5; perhaps TRBD1 as D (5 bases). The length of the CDR3 is 17 residues. V dropped 5 bases and J dropped 1 base, with 18 bases sitting between them. Per germline, CDR1 PRHDT and CDR2 FYEKMQ (reference sequence). CDR3 residues: CASSLRGGGESNQPQHF. In DNA form, the CDR3 reads TGTGCCAGCAGCCTCCGAGGCGGGGGGGAGAGCAATCAGCCCCAGCATTTT.

The V call is TRBV19, the J call TRBJ2-7, with a possible D match to TRBD1 (5 bases). V gave up 6 bases and J gave up 2 bases, with 14 bases separating them. The CDR3 is 14 residues long. CDR1 and CDR2 from the germline V gene are LNHDA and SQIVND (reference sequence). CDR3 sequence: CASRATATTYEQYF. DNA of the CDR3: TGTGCCAGTAGGGCGACAGCAACAACCTACGAGCAGTACTTC.

The V call is TRBV24-1, the J call TRBJ2-3; a weak D match, TRBD1 (5 bases). The CDR3 has 15 residues. Germline V gene sequence: CDR1 KGHDR, CDR2 SFDVKD. Deletions cut 2 bases from V and 4 bases from J, with 12 bases between. The CDR3 sequence: CATSDSGQGADTQYF. The CDR3, as DNA: TGTGCCACCAGTGATTCGGGCCAAGGGGCAGATACGCAGTATTTT.

The J gene is TRBJ2-7, the V gene TRBV14; a weak D match, TRBD1 (5 bases). CDR1 and CDR2 (germline): SGHDN, FVKESK. This CDR3 contains 17 residues. Trimming took off 0 bases at V and 4 bases at J, with 19 bases between the two ends. CDR3 in amino acids: CASSQDSQGGSTYEQYF. For the CDR3, the DNA is TGTGCCAGCAGCCAAGATAGTCAGGGTGGTAGTACGTACGAGCAGTACTTC.

This clone was recorded once. V is TRBV7-9 and J is TRBJ1-2, with TRBD1 matching over 7 bases. The germline gives CDR1 SEHNR, CDR2 FQNEAQ (reference sequence). This CDR3 contains 16 residues. V was clipped by 5 bases and J by 7 bases; unmatched bases: 16. The CDR3 nucleotides read TGTGCCAGCAGCCGAACCGGGACAGCCCTTCAAACTGGCTACACCTTC. Translating it yields CASSRTGTALQTGYTF.

This clone came up once. J is TRBJ1-2 and V is TRBV10-2; D ambiguous. V was cut by 2 bases and J by 4 bases, with 20 bases left in between. This CDR3 is built from 17 residues. The germline CDR1 and CDR2 sequences are WSHSY and SAAADI. Here the CDR3 reads CASSEEGTSVKFYGYTF. CDR3 in DNA: TGCGCCAGCAGTGAGGAGGGCACAAGTGTAAAGTTCTATGGCTACACCTTC.

V and J are TRBV5-4 and TRBJ2-5; 9 bases align to TRBD2. V lost 0 bases to trimming and J lost 5 bases; unmatched junction nucleotides: 8. CDR1 and CDR2 (germline): SGHNT, YYREEE (reference sequence). The CDR3 contains 16 residues. CDR3 in amino acids: CASSLGGSGSRETQYF. The CDR3 DNA follows: TGTGCCAGCAGCTTGGGGGGTAGCGGGAGTAGGGAGACCCAGTACTTC. The variable domain in full, completed from reference TRBV5-4 and TRBJ2-5, reads ETGVTQSPTHLIKTRGQQVTLRCSSQSGHNTVSWYQQALGQGPQFIFQYYREEENGRGNFPPRFSGLQFPNYSSELNVNALELDDSALYLCASSLGGSGSRETQYFGPGTRLLVL.

The genes are TRBV7-3 and TRBJ2-1; TRBD2 is a possible D gene (6 bases). CDR1 and CDR2 (germline): SGHTA, FQGTGA. Trimming removed 2 bases from V and 7 bases from J, with 15 bases in between. The CDR3 sequence is 15 residues long. The CDR3 DNA reads as TGTGCCAGCAGCTTAGGGGCGGGGTTGACAAATGAGCAGTTCTTC. It is translated as CASSLGAGLTNEQFF.

This clone was recorded only once. The chain joins TRBV21-1 to TRBJ2-5; the table's D call, TRBD2, was not checked against the DNA. TRBV21-1 is a listed pseudogene. The CDR3 length is 20 residues. CDR3 coding DNA: TGTGCCAGCAGCACGTATACGGGGGAAAAATGCTGGCATAAAGTGGAGACCCAGTACTTC. Protein product: CASSTYTGEKCWHKVETQYF.

The gene calls are TRBV5-6 and TRBJ1-1; D perhaps matches TRBD1 (6 bases). The CDR3 spans 13 residues. Looked up from germline, CDR1 is SGHDT and CDR2 is YYEEEE. The V and J ends lost 5 bases and 7 bases respectively, with 15 bases between them. The CDR3 protein is CASRNQGTGEAFF. Here the CDR3 DNA reads TGTGCCAGCAGAAATCAGGGGACGGGTGAAGCTTTCTTT.

The J gene is TRBJ1-6, the V gene TRBV20-1; D not resolved. Deletions cut 3 bases from V and 6 bases from J, with 12 bases between. Germline CDR1 is DFQATT and CDR2 is SNEGSKA (reference sequence). This CDR3 has 14 residues. This chain's CDR3 is CSASRLRGNSPLHF. In DNA form, the CDR3 reads TGCAGTGCTAGTCGTCTGCGGGGTAATTCACCCCTCCACTTT.

The chain combines TRBV9 with TRBJ2-6; TRBD1 might be the D (6 bases). This CDR3 is 15 amino acids long. Per germline, CDR1 SGDLS and CDR2 YYNGEE. V was clipped by 4 bases and J by 1 base, with 9 bases between them. The CDR3 sequence: CASSLGTSGANVLTF. CDR3 sequence (DNA): TGTGCCAGCAGCTTAGGGACATCTGGGGCCAACGTCCTGACTTTC.

V gene TRBV28 combines with J gene TRBJ1-5; a weak D match, TRBD1 (5 bases). CDR1 and CDR2 from the germline V gene are MDHEN and SYDVKM. With 5 bases removed from V and 4 bases from J, the gap between germline ends came to 12 bases. The CDR3 consists of 14 residues. CDR3 amino acids: CASSRTGGNQPQHF. CDR3 DNA: TGTGCCAGCAGTCGGACGGGGGGTAATCAGCCCCAGCATTTT.

The chain links TRBV5-1 to TRBJ2-2; 7 bases fit TRBD1. V shed 4 bases and J 3 bases; nucleotides not matched to a gene: 3. Germline CDR1 is SGHRS and CDR2 is YFSETQ. The CDR3 has 14 residues. The CDR3, as DNA: TGCGCCAGCAGCGAGGGGGCGGACACCGGGGAGCTGTTTTTT. Translated, it gives CASSEGADTGELFF.